There are a few counts of the clone carrying this TCR beta chain. CDR3 length: 14 amino acids. Germline V CDR1 and CDR2: SGHRS, YFSETQ. V lost 3 bases and J lost 3; bases outside the gene matches: 5. The sample comes from a study of radiation and T cells in renal cell carcinoma. Time point described: blood 4 weeks post-SBRT, at nephrectomy. The treatment denotes: 15 Gy SBRT to primary tumor, nephrectomy 4 weeks later. Assay used: immunoSEQ multiplex PCR; TCRdb lists only in-frame clones, some missing. Among around 78,000 clones listed, around 89% were seen once. This chain uses TRBV5-1 with TRBJ1-1; 7 positions match TRBD1. The TCR originated in an older woman with renal cell carcinoma. The sample in question was blood, obtained from a patient whose treatment included radiotherapy and nephrectomy. The CDR3 here is CASSSIQGHTEAFF. The CDR3 DNA follows: TGCGCCAGCAGCTCCATACAGGGGCACACTGAAGCTTTCTTT.